This T cell receptor beta chain derives from a study of T cell responses to AZD1222 COVID-19 vaccine (dated by TCRdb to the early 2020s). With regard to the full study: AZD1222 recipients given second doses at about 4 weeks or at about 12 weeks were pooled, since spike-specific TCR depth and breadth were not found to differ between the two schedules. A total of roughly 240 trial participants underwent TCR sequencing, of whom about 210 received two doses of AZD1222 and some 26 received two doses of the MenACWY control vaccine. Trial participants were enrolled by age into 18-55, 56-69 and 70-plus year subgroups, with about 150, 28 and 57 TCR-sequenced participants respectively. What the research found in general, with its limitations: Most participants were white British and females outnumbered males, and the authors suggested that clonal diversity may have been underestimated. Because no day 14 peak-response samples were available, the repertoires could be characterized only after the peak T cell response. A significant rise in spike-specific TCR breadth and depth was observed after two AZD1222 doses relative to day 0 and relative to MenACWY recipients. The vaccine-associated CD4 TCRs covered the entire spike protein, and the dominant responses fell in regions 160-218 and 743-854. The 56-69-year group was small, and its depth increase did not reach significance, likely because of low power. Only five to seven AZD1222 recipients were SARS-CoV-2 seropositive at baseline, limiting conclusions about previously exposed vaccinees. Reportedly, close to half of the unique spike-specific TCRs recognized epitopes lying outside the regions that are mutated in the B.1.351 and B.1.1.7 variants.

The label giving this sample's time point can be read as: baseline before first vaccination. The vaccinee samples were drawn from two UK trials, COV001 and COV002, one of which was a single-blind randomized controlled phase 2/3 trial testing AZD1222 (ChAdOx1 nCoV-19) in healthy adults. For TCRbeta chain sequencing, PBMC samples were collected from trial participants at day 0 and at day 28 after the second dose. The germline V gene provides CDR1 SGHRS and CDR2 YFSETQ. V loses 0 bases, J loses 1 base, and the germline ends lie 20 bases apart. Taken from cysteine to phenylalanine, the CDR3 has 19 residues. The entry retains the CDR3 DNA only, 57 bases that are in frame from base 1. The CDR3 regions of human TCRbeta chains were analyzed by immunosequencing. For the original study's pipeline: Repertoire TCRs were matched against a reference library of SARS-CoV-2-specific TCRs generated with the MIRA antigen-specificity platform. Breadth meant the fraction of unique TCRs that were SARS-CoV-2-associated, whereas depth meant the fraction of total T cells that were SARS-CoV-2-associated. Using the MIRA data, every spike-specific TCR was mapped to the spike region that the TCR reacted to and assigned to either a CD4 or a CD8 class. Log10-transformed breadth and depth values were compared by one-way ANOVA with Sidak's multiple comparisons tests. TCRdb provides this immuneACCESS table in a form limited to in-frame rearrangements. Some clones are lacking; in checked studies, under half of them reflect an unresolved V gene, and why the rest are absent is not known. D and trimming come from the DNA, and the V and J calls and clone size come from that table. Across this sample there are roughly 100,000 clones, with approximately 90% seen only once. The top ten clonotypes cover about 2.5% of the sample.

Turning to this clone: The clone's antigen remains unknown. No base-level quality is on record; no much larger clone is a single base apart.

The receptor chain draws on TRBV5-1 and TRBJ2-1, with no confident D gene call. The source of this sequence is an adult in good health. Sequencing was performed on peripheral blood, taken on day 0 of AZD1222 vaccination. Read as DNA, the sequence is TGCGCCAGCAGCTTGGGGTTTCATTCTGGGTTCCGTTCCTACAATGAGCAGTTCTTC. This encodes CASSLGFHSGFRSYNEQFF.